Below, 15 T cell receptor beta chains from the same sample are listed, as sequenced in a study of cytomegalovirus exposure and HLA in healthy donors. This PCR relied on a set of 60 Vbeta primers and 13 Jbeta primers. Generated by immunoSEQ multiplex PCR, the TCRdb table keeps only in-frame clones and is missing some. The repertoire consists of about 120,000 clones, with 74% occurring once and the leading ten covering just over 2%. Sample: PBMCs. The receptors shown here come from a human donor in good health.

V is TRBV19 and J is TRBJ2-2, with 7 bases matching TRBD1. The CDR3 is 15 amino acids. Germline CDR1 and CDR2: LNHDA and SQIVND (reference sequence). The V and J ends lost 2 bases and 3 bases, in that order; junction bases with no gene match: 3. The CDR3 here is CASSITDRYTGELFF. The CDR3, as DNA: TGTGCCAGTAGTATAACGGACAGGTACACCGGGGAGCTGTTTTTT.

The chain recombines TRBV30 with TRBJ2-3; TRBD2 matches at 8 bases. J gave up 2 bases and V 3 bases, and 4 bases lay outside the gene matches. The germline V gene has CDR1 GTSNPN and CDR2 SVGIG (reference sequence). The CDR3 is 14 amino acids. The CDR3 coding sequence is TGTGCCTGGAGCCGAGCGGGGGCCACAGATACGCAGTATTTT. It codes for CAWSRAGATDTQYF.

V gene TRBV19 combines with J gene TRBJ1-5, with 7 nucleotides matching TRBD1. CDR3 length equals 16 residues. V lost 3 bases, J lost 3 bases, and 8 bases stayed unmatched. Germline V gene lookup returns CDR1 LNHDA and CDR2 SQIVND (reference sequence). CDR3 in amino acids: CASSIRTGATNQPQHF. The CDR3 coding sequence is TGTGCCAGTAGTATTCGTACAGGGGCCACCAATCAGCCCCAGCATTTT.

This sequence joins TRBV28 and TRBJ1-1; a possible D gene is TRBD1 (6 bases). The germline V gene encodes CDR1 MDHEN and CDR2 SYDVKM. This CDR3 comprises 14 residues. Between the trimmed V and J ends, which lost 6 bases and 4 bases, there was a span of 15 bases. The CDR3 reads CASRLGGASTEAFF. As DNA, the CDR3 is TGTGCCAGCAGACTGGGGGGGGCTAGCACTGAAGCTTTCTTT.

The rearrangement links TRBV5-1 to TRBJ1-2; D unclear. CDR3 length equals 14 residues. V dropped 2 bases and J dropped 6 bases, with 14 bases sitting between them. The germline CDR1 and CDR2 sequences are SGHRS and YFSETQ. CDR3 DNA sequence: TGCGCCAGCAGCTTTACCAGCGGTCAGAATGGCTACACCTTC. This sequence encodes CASSFTSGQNGYTF.

A single count supports this clone. The V and J genes are TRBV5-1 and TRBJ1-5; TRBD1 might be the D (5 bases). There are 15 residues in the CDR3. Trimming shortened V by 1 base and J by 1 base, and 9 bases separated the two germline ends. The germline gives CDR1 SGHRS, CDR2 YFSETQ. Here the CDR3 DNA reads TGCGCCAGCAGCTTGCAGGGTGGCAGCAATCAGCCCCAGCATTTT. This translates into CASSLQGGSNQPQHF.

The V gene is TRBV4-3, the J gene TRBJ2-5; a possible D gene is TRBD2 (5 bases). Looked up from germline, CDR1 is LGHNA and CDR2 is YSLEER. This CDR3 comprises 15 residues. V was trimmed by 0 bases and J by 5 bases, leaving 13 bases between them. CDR3 in DNA: TGCGCCAGCAGCCAAGATCCAACTAGTCTTGAGACCCAGTACTTC. Residues: CASSQDPTSLETQYF.

The chain is built from TRBV19 and TRBJ2-7; 9 bases line up with TRBD1. The CDR3 has 16 amino acids. From germline, CDR1 is LNHDA and CDR2 SQIVND (reference sequence). With V trimmed by 6 bases and J by 6 bases, 15 bases remained unmatched. CDR3 sequence: CASSMVKGTGRVEQYF. CDR3 bases: TGTGCCAGTAGCATGGTTAAAGGGACAGGGAGGGTCGAGCAGTACTTC. The full variable domain, rest sourced from reference TRBV19 and TRBJ2-7, is DGGITQSPKYLFRKEGQNVTLSCEQNLNHDAMYWYRQDPGQGLRLIYYSQIVNDFQKGDIAEGYSVSREKKESFPLTVTSAQKNPTAFYLCASSMVKGTGRVEQYFGPGTRLTVT.

This chain connects TRBV2 to TRBJ1-2; 8 bases match TRBD1. The CDR3 consists of 15 residues. The V and J ends lost 7 bases and 3 bases, in that order; junction bases with no gene match: 10. Germline V gives CDR1 SNHLY, CDR2 FYNNEI. The CDR3 protein is CASKKTGGRYYGYTF. For the CDR3, the DNA is TGTGCCAGCAAAAAAACAGGGGGGAGATACTATGGCTACACCTTC.

The chain is built from TRBV7-2 and TRBJ2-7; D is possibly TRBD1 (6 bases). Germline V gene data show CDR1 as SGHTA and CDR2 as FQGNSA. V shed 10 bases and J shed 2 bases, with 21 bases lying between them. CDR3 length: 15 residues. CDR3 residues: CATQTGQGSAYEQYF. For the CDR3, the DNA is TGTGCCACCCAGACAGGTCAAGGGTCGGCCTACGAGCAGTACTTC.

By share of the sample, this clone is medium-sized. This chain connects TRBV30 to TRBJ1-4; 10 bases match TRBD1. This CDR3 has 17 residues. Germline CDR1 and CDR2: GTSNPN and SVGIG (reference sequence). Unmatched junction bases numbered 9, after V lost 2 bases and J lost 3 bases. The CDR3 loop reads CAWSKPDRGSANEKLFF. CDR3 DNA sequence: TGTGCCTGGAGTAAACCGGACAGGGGGTCGGCTAATGAAAAACTGTTTTTT.

This clone was picked up a small number of times. This CDR3 reads CASSFSGKQYF. The CDR3 bases are TGTGCCAGCAGTTTTAGCGGTAAGCAGTACTTC. This chain connects TRBV27 to TRBJ2-7, with a weak D call TRBD2 (6 bases). The CDR3 runs to 11 residues. The V gene's germline CDR1 is MNHEY and CDR2 SMNVEV (reference sequence). V gave up 3 bases and J gave up 8 bases, with 8 bases separating them.

J is TRBJ2-7 and V is TRBV6-6; no clear D. The germline V gene encodes CDR1 MNHNY and CDR2 SVGAGI (reference sequence). The CDR3 totals 12 residues. Trimming shortened V by 0 bases and J by 12 bases, and 12 bases separated the two germline ends. The CDR3 DNA follows: TGTGCCAGCAGTTACTCGCTCCAGGTGTGGTACTTC. Translated: CASSYSLQVWYF.

This clone was counted a few times. This sample also contains other DNA sequences that code for the same CDR3. The V gene is TRBV5-1, the J gene TRBJ2-1, with 9 nucleotides matching TRBD1. CDR1 and CDR2 (germline): SGHRS, YFSETQ. There are 14 residues in the CDR3. With V trimmed by 5 bases and J by 4 bases, 4 bases remained unmatched. For the CDR3, the DNA is TGCGCCAGCAGAGGACAGGGGTTTTACAATGAGCAGTTCTTC. Its translation: CASRGQGFYNEQFF.

V usage is TRBV5-1 and J usage is TRBJ2-7; D uncertain. Germline CDR1 SGHRS, CDR2 YFSETQ. CDR3 length: 14 amino acids. Deletions cut 5 bases from V and 3 bases from J, with 15 bases between. CDR3 loop: CASSPRSLNYEQYF. In nucleotides, the CDR3 is TGCGCCAGCAGTCCCCGGAGCCTAAACTACGAGCAGTACTTC. Using reference TRBV5-1 and TRBJ2-7 for the parts outside the CDR3, the full variable domain is KAGVTQTPRYLIKTRGQQVTLSCSPISGHRSVSWYQQTPGQGLQFLFEYFSETQRNKGNFPGRFSGRQFSNSRSEMNVSTLELGDSALYLCASSPRSLNYEQYFGPGTRLTVT.